This T cell receptor beta chain was captured by sequencing in a study of CD8 T cells in ankylosing spondylitis. This clonotype was seen at least ten times. Its antigen is currently unknown. Study observations and caveats: In ankylosing spondylitis patients, matched synovial fluid reportedly showed significant enrichment of disease-linked clones.

It was by quantitative 5'-RACE with molecular barcodes that TCR beta libraries were made. Via MiXCR, TCRdb re-called the 5' RACE reads, giving one row per CDR3 protein. The table shows under 300,000 distinct CDR3 sequences, with over 8.5% occurring only once. Sequenced material: blood, either unsorted or a sorted T cell fraction (not recorded which). This sequence originates from a male donor with ankylosing spondylitis or in good health (not recorded which).

The CDR3, as DNA: TGTGCCAGCAGCTTAGAGGGGATCCAGGCTTTCTTT. Encoded protein: CASSLEGIQAFF. This chain links TRBV7-9 with TRBJ1-1; possibly TRBD1 for D (5 bases). The germline V and J ends were trimmed by 1 base and 11 bases, with 11 bases remaining between them. Germline lookup yields CDR1 SEHNR and CDR2 FQNEAQ (reference sequence). CDR3 length: 12 residues.